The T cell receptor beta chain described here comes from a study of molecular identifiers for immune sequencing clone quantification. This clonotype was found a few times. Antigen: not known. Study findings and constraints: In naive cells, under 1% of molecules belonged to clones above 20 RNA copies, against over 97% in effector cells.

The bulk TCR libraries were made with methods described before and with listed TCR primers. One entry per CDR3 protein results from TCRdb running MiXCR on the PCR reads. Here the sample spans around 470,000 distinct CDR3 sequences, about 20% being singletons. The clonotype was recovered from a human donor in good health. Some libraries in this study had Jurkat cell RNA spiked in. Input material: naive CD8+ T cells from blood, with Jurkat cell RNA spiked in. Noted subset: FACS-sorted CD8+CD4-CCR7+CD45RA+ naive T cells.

CDR3 sequence reads: CASSYLAGGTYNEQFF. For the CDR3, the DNA is TGTGCCAGCAGTTATTTAGCGGGAGGGACCTACAATGAGCAGTTCTTC. The rearrangement joins TRBV28 to TRBJ2-1; 11 positions agree with TRBD2. V was clipped by 4 bases and J by 2 bases; unmatched bases: 4. CDR3 length: 16 residues. Germline values: CDR1 MDHEN, CDR2 SYDVKM.